Here is one TCR beta chain with its context. Its antigen is still unknown. The data were taken from a study of shared clonotypes between healthy human individuals. General study points: Since donors were few, the genetic and exposure-history diversity represented was limited.

The data were produced by immunoSEQ multiplex PCR, yet TCRdb's version contains in-frame clones alone and is incomplete. Among fewer than 3 million clones listed, approximately 90% were seen once. Trimming took 0 bases from V and 2 from J; bases not matched to a gene: 10. Germline lookup yields CDR1 SGHNT and CDR2 YYREEE (reference sequence). The CDR3 loop spans 18 amino acids. The sample comprised naive CD4+ T cells from PBMCs. The subset here: CD45RA+ positively selected. The TCR sequence derives from a young man in good health. Some clones in this sample may be carry-over from other donors' samples. The chain is built from TRBV5-4 and TRBJ2-3; TRBD2 agrees at 9 bases. This CDR3 is CASSLGGLAGRITDTQYF. The CDR3 DNA sequence: TGTGCCAGCAGCTTGGGGGGTCTAGCGGGACGCATCACAGATACGCAGTATTTT. Variable domain in full (rest from reference TRBV5-4 and TRBJ2-3): ETGVTQSPTHLIKTRGQQVTLRCSSQSGHNTVSWYQQALGQGPQFIFQYYREEENGRGNFPPRFSGLQFPNYSSELNVNALELDDSALYLCASSLGGLAGRITDTQYFGPGTRLTVL.